This T cell receptor (beta chain) was profiled in a study of regulatory T cells in long-lasting Graves disease. Germline assignment: CDR1 SGHRS and CDR2 YFSETQ. V lost 1 base and J lost 3, with 10 bases in between. The CDR3 has 14 amino acids. Time point reported: newly diagnosed GD, antithyroid drugs for less than 3 months. Isolated PBMC RNA provided the starting material for the TCR library. This clonotype was detected many times. Arm-PCR of CDR3 regions and iRepertoire HTBI primers were the basis on which TCR beta libraries were built. TCRdb reprocessed the multiplex PCR reads via MiXCR and lists one record per CDR3 protein. The sample holds 540,000 or so distinct CDR3 sequences, roughly 13% seen once. The sample was also reused in another study, on T cells in Graves' hyperthyroidism and ophthalmopathy. That report adds: The hyperthyroidism patients had all been newly diagnosed, and their disease duration was under 2 months. Their ages ranged from 18 to 65 years.

This chain joins TRBV5-1 and TRBJ1-1, with D maybe TRBD1 (6 bases). Here the sequenced sample was peripheral blood mononuclear cells (PBMCs), taken at new diagnosis, from a patient treated with antithyroid drugs. The source is a man aged 25-45 years with Graves disease. Here the CDR3 reads CASSLNQGYTEAFF. The DNA for the CDR3 is TGCGCCAGCAGCTTGAACCAGGGGTACACTGAAGCTTTCTTT. Looking up the rest from reference TRBV5-1 and TRBJ1-1 gives the full variable domain: KAGVTQTPRYLIKTRGQQVTLSCSPISGHRSVSWYQQTPGQGLQFLFEYFSETQRNKGNFPGRFSGRQFSNSRSEMNVSTLELGDSALYLCASSLNQGYTEAFFGQGTRLTVV.